These 26 T cell receptor beta chains share one sample of origin, sequenced in a study of OX40 agonist ivuxolimab in advanced cancers. The data were produced by immunoSEQ multiplex PCR, yet TCRdb's version contains in-frame clones alone and is incomplete. The table records 98,000 or so clones, about 91% of them present only once. This specimen consisted of CD4+ or CD8+ T cells sorted from blood, obtained in a trial of the OX40 agonist ivuxolimab. Receptor source: an adult with an advanced solid tumor such as melanoma, head and neck, liver or kidney cancer.

V is TRBV9 and J is TRBJ1-2; TRBD1 agrees at 7 bases. Germline V gene lookup returns CDR1 SGDLS and CDR2 YYNGEE. This CDR3 spans 13 amino acids. V shed 5 bases and J 2 bases; nucleotides not matched to a gene: 3. CDR3 amino acids: CASRGTVNYGYTF. The CDR3 DNA is TGTGCCAGCAGAGGGACAGTGAACTATGGCTACACCTTC. Full variable domain (outside the CDR3, taken from reference TRBV9 and TRBJ1-2): DSGVTQTPKHLITATGQRVTLRCSPRSGDLSVYWYQQSLDQGLQFLIQYYNGEERAKGNILERFSAQQFPDLHSELNLSSLELGDSALYFCASRGTVNYGYTFGSGTRLTVV.

The chain is built from TRBV28 and TRBJ2-3; D ambiguous. Per germline, CDR1 MDHEN and CDR2 SYDVKM. The CDR3 consists of 11 residues. With 7 bases removed from V and 2 bases from J, the gap between germline ends came to 4 bases. CDR3 nucleotides: TGTGCCAGCACCACCACAGATACGCAGTATTTT. As protein: CASTTTDTQYF. Full variable domain (outside the CDR3, taken from reference TRBV28 and TRBJ2-3): DVKVTQSSRYLVKRTGEKVFLECVQDMDHENMFWYRQDPGLGLRLIYFSYDVKMKEKGDIPEGYSVSREKKERFSLILESASTNQTSMYLCASTTTDTQYFGPGTRLTVL.

The V gene is TRBV10-1, the J gene TRBJ2-7; D call uncertain. Trimming stripped 10 bases from V and 5 bases from J, with 15 bases between. The CDR3 consists of 12 residues. Germline V gives CDR1 WNHNN, CDR2 SYGVQD (reference sequence). CDR3 in DNA: TGCGCCATCACGGACGGATCGAACGAGCAGTACTTC. The encoded protein is CAITDGSNEQYF.

The chain links TRBV29-1 to TRBJ2-1; possibly TRBD2 for D (6 bases). Germline CDR1 SQVTM, CDR2 ANQGSEA. With 4 bases removed from V and 6 bases from J, the gap between germline ends came to 10 bases. The CDR3 is 12 residues long. The CDR3 DNA reads TGCAGCGTTGTAACTAGCTTCAATGAGCAGTTCTTC. The encoded protein is CSVVTSFNEQFF.

This chain joins TRBV7-2 and TRBJ2-7, with 8 bases aligning to TRBD1. The CDR3 extends over 15 amino acids. Germline V gene lookup returns CDR1 SGHTA and CDR2 FQGNSA. V was pared by 5 bases and J by 2 bases, with 8 bases of the junction left unmatched. Written as DNA, the CDR3 is TGTGCCAGCAGCCCACGGACAGGGTCCACCTACGAGCAGTACTTC. Translation: CASSPRTGSTYEQYF.

The V gene is TRBV12-5, the J gene TRBJ2-7, with D unresolved. The CDR3 consists of 13 residues. V was pared by 0 bases and J by 2 bases, with 5 bases between. Germline V gene sequence: CDR1 LGHNT, CDR2 FRNRAP. The CDR3 sequence: CASGLVPTYEQYF. CDR3 sequence (DNA): TGTGCTAGTGGTTTGGTACCGACCTACGAGCAGTACTTC.

For the CDR3, the DNA is TGTGCCAGCGGAGGGACCCAAGGATATGGCTACACCTTC. Translation gives CASGGTQGYGYTF. The V gene is TRBV19, the J gene TRBJ1-2, with a weak D call TRBD1 (5 bases). Germline lookup yields CDR1 LNHDA and CDR2 SQIVND (reference sequence). This CDR3 is built from 13 residues. V was cut by 9 bases and J by 5 bases, with 16 bases left in between.

This rearrangement joins TRBV2 to TRBJ2-5; TRBD2 aligns across 12 bases. Trimming at V came to 10 bases and at J to 2 bases, leaving 11 bases not matched to a gene. Per the germline V gene, CDR1 is SNHLY and CDR2 is FYNNEI. The CDR3 contains 16 residues. The CDR3 reads CAKHGLAGRSQETQYF. DNA of the CDR3: TGTGCCAAGCACGGACTAGCGGGAAGATCACAAGAGACCCAGTACTTC. The variable domain in full, with the rest retrieved from reference TRBV2 and TRBJ2-5, is EPEVTQTPSHQVTQMGQEVILRCVPISNHLYFYWYRQILGQKVEFLVSFYNNEISEKSEIFDDQFSVERPDGSNFTLKIRSTKLEDSAMYFCAKHGLAGRSQETQYFGPGTRLLVL.

The gene calls are TRBV2 and TRBJ1-2, with D possibly being TRBD1 (6 bases). With 4 bases removed from V and 5 bases from J, the gap between germline ends came to 14 bases. The germline CDR1 and CDR2 sequences are SNHLY and FYNNEI. The CDR3 length is 14 residues. CDR3 sequence: CASSGEQGGYGYTF. The CDR3 coding sequence is TGTGCCAGCAGTGGGGAACAGGGAGGGTATGGCTACACCTTC.

The chain recombines TRBV7-8 with TRBJ2-2, with D uncertain. V lost 4 bases, J lost 5 bases, and 5 bases lay in between. The germline V gene encodes CDR1 SGHVS and CDR2 FQNEAQ. This CDR3 region has 12 residues. The chain's CDR3 is CASSSATGELFF. For the CDR3, the DNA is TGTGCCAGCAGCTCCGCTACCGGGGAGCTGTTTTTT.

The rearrangement joins TRBV5-1 to TRBJ1-3; D call uncertain. CDR1 SGHRS and CDR2 YFSETQ come from the germline V gene. Trimming took off 4 bases at V and 0 bases at J, with 11 bases between the two ends. The CDR3 has 15 residues. The CDR3 spells CASSASPNSGNTIYF. In nucleotides, the CDR3 is TGCGCCAGCAGCGCATCCCCGAACTCTGGAAACACCATATATTTT.

The chain is built from TRBV19 and TRBJ1-3; no clear D. Germline V lookup: CDR1 LNHDA, CDR2 SQIVND (reference sequence). The CDR3 has 14 amino acids. With 3 bases removed from V and 2 bases from J, the gap between germline ends came to 8 bases. The CDR3 reads CASSMGRTGNTIYF. In DNA, the CDR3 is TGTGCCAGTAGTATGGGCCGCACTGGAAACACCATATATTTT.

This sequence joins TRBV18 and TRBJ1-5; TRBD1 is a possible D gene (5 bases). Germline lookup yields CDR1 KGHSH and CDR2 LQKENI. Trimming removed 3 bases at V and 10 bases at J, with 16 bases between. CDR3 length equals 14 residues. CDR3 bases: TGTGCCAGCTCACCCGGGGGGGTGAGGACACCCCAGCATTTT. Translating it yields CASSPGGVRTPQHF. The full variable domain, with the rest looked up from reference TRBV18 and TRBJ1-5, is NAGVMQNPRHLVRRRGQEARLRCSPMKGHSHVYWYRQLPEEGLKFMVYLQKENIIDESGMPKERFSAEFPKEGPSILRIQQVVRGDSAAYFCASSPGGVRTPQHFGDGTRLSIL.

The chain employs TRBV5-6 and TRBJ1-2, with 11 bases lining up with TRBD1. Germline values: CDR1 SGHDT, CDR2 YYEEEE. This CDR3 comprises 18 residues. The ends lost 0 bases at V and 7 bases at J; junction bases unmatched: 14. The CDR3 protein is CASSLVAGQGVGYGGYTF. In nucleotides, the CDR3 is TGTGCCAGCAGCTTGGTGGCGGGACAGGGGGTCGGTTACGGTGGCTACACCTTC.

This rearrangement joins TRBV7-2 to TRBJ2-7; 8 bases match TRBD2. The CDR3 loop spans 16 amino acids. V lost 5 bases to trimming and J lost 0 bases; unmatched junction nucleotides: 9. Germline loops: CDR1 SGHTA, CDR2 FQGNSA. The CDR3 sequence: CASSQRTSGFSYEQYF. The CDR3 DNA is TGTGCCAGCAGCCAACGAACTAGCGGTTTCTCCTACGAGCAGTACTTC. Full variable domain (remainder filled in from reference TRBV7-2 and TRBJ2-7): GAGVSQSPSNKVTEKGKDVELRCDPISGHTALYWYRQSLGQGLEFLIYFQGNSAPDKSGLPSDRFSAERTGGSVSTLTIQRTQQEDSAVYLCASSQRTSGFSYEQYFGPGTRLTVT.

The V call is TRBV7-8, the J call TRBJ2-1; a weak D match, TRBD2 (6 bases). Germline CDR1 SGHVS, CDR2 FQNEAQ. The ends were cut back, 5 bases at V and 7 bases at J, with 27 bases in the middle. This CDR3 has 18 residues. The CDR3 region is CASSPYRLALNIKNEQFF. Written as DNA, the CDR3 is TGTGCCAGCAGCCCGTACCGCCTAGCGCTGAATATCAAGAATGAGCAGTTCTTC.

This clone was seen once. The chain recombines TRBV28 with TRBJ1-2; D ambiguous. Germline V gene lookup returns CDR1 MDHEN and CDR2 SYDVKM. The CDR3 extends over 13 amino acids. The germline V and J ends were trimmed by 8 bases and 7 bases, with 17 bases remaining between them. CDR3 in DNA: TGTGCCAGCGAGTCGGACGTACGGTCTGGCTACACCTTC. Translated, it gives CASESDVRSGYTF.

The rearrangement uses TRBV28 and TRBJ1-4; no clear D gene. The CDR3 sequence is 14 residues long. Trimming shortened V by 4 bases and J by 7 bases, and 13 bases separated the two germline ends. Germline V gene lookup returns CDR1 MDHEN and CDR2 SYDVKM. The CDR3 region is CASSSHSSSEKLFF. CDR3 in DNA: TGTGCCAGCAGTTCTCACAGTTCTAGTGAAAAACTGTTTTTT.

The J gene is TRBJ2-3, the V gene TRBV7-3; the D gene is possibly TRBD2 (7 bases). The germline V gene encodes CDR1 SGHTA and CDR2 FQGTGA. This CDR3 has 15 residues. Trimming removed 5 bases at V and 0 bases at J, with 12 bases between. The DNA of the CDR3 is TGTGCCAGCAGCCGGGGGGCTACCAGCACAGATACGCAGTATTTT. This codes for CASSRGATSTDTQYF.

The chain is built from TRBV18 and TRBJ2-3; D not resolved. The CDR3 is made up of 12 amino acids. V lost 3 bases, J lost 6 bases, and 7 bases lay in between. CDR1 and CDR2 (germline): KGHSH, LQKENI. Here the CDR3 DNA reads TGTGCCAGCTCACCCGGCTCGGATACGCAGTATTTT. As protein: CASSPGSDTQYF. Using reference TRBV18 and TRBJ2-3 for the parts outside the CDR3, the full variable domain is NAGVMQNPRHLVRRRGQEARLRCSPMKGHSHVYWYRQLPEEGLKFMVYLQKENIIDESGMPKERFSAEFPKEGPSILRIQQVVRGDSAAYFCASSPGSDTQYFGPGTRLTVL.

V gene TRBV5-1 combines with J gene TRBJ1-6; unclear D gene. CDR1 is SGHRS, CDR2 YFSETQ, per germline. The CDR3 covers 13 residues. Trimming left V 0 bases short and J 7 bases short, with 5 bases between. This chain's CDR3 is CASSLDGNSPLHF. CDR3 nucleotide sequence: TGCGCCAGCAGCTTGGACGGGAATTCACCCCTCCACTTT.

The CDR3 sequence: CASRTGGVYGYTF. DNA of the CDR3: TGTGCCAGCAGGACAGGGGGCGTCTATGGCTACACCTTC. The rearrangement links TRBV2 to TRBJ1-2; 10 bases are shared with TRBD1. Germline V CDR1 and CDR2: SNHLY, FYNNEI. This CDR3 contains 13 residues. Losses at the gene ends were 6 bases for V and 4 bases for J; bases not matched to a gene: 2. The whole variable domain, filled in from reference TRBV2 and TRBJ1-2, reads EPEVTQTPSHQVTQMGQEVILRCVPISNHLYFYWYRQILGQKVEFLVSFYNNEISEKSEIFDDQFSVERPDGSNFTLKIRSTKLEDSAMYFCASRTGGVYGYTFGSGTRLTVV.

With regard to this clone: The junction departs from the called germline gene at one end, perhaps through a read error. J is TRBJ1-5 and V is TRBV20-1; D gene uncertain. The CDR3 extends over 11 amino acids. Germline assignment: CDR1 DFQATT and CDR2 SNEGSKA (reference sequence). Here the CDR3 reads CSALGNHPQHF. The DNA of the CDR3 is TGCAGTGCCCTAGGCAATCATCCCCAGCATTTT.

The J gene is TRBJ2-7, the V gene TRBV28; 12 bases fit TRBD1. Germline-derived CDR1 and CDR2 are MDHEN and SYDVKM. The CDR3 has 15 amino acids. The ends lost 7 bases at V and 6 bases at J; junction bases unmatched: 10. The CDR3 region is CASINPGTGGFEQYF. CDR3 sequence (DNA): TGTGCCAGCATTAACCCCGGGACAGGGGGCTTCGAGCAGTACTTC.

The chain couples TRBV1 to TRBJ1-4; TRBD1 is taken as the D call from the table, unchecked against the DNA. TRBV1 is given as a pseudogene. The CDR3 is made up of 16 amino acids. Here the CDR3 reads CTSSQEIRGTNEKLFF. The DNA of the CDR3 is TGCACCAGCAGCCAAGAAATAAGGGGGACTAATGAAAAACTGTTTTTT.

V and J are TRBV7-2 and TRBJ2-2; possible D gene TRBD2, 5 bases. The length of the CDR3 is 16 residues. The germline V gene has CDR1 SGHTA and CDR2 FQGNSA. The V gene lost 1 base and the J gene lost 5 bases, with 14 bases spanning the gap. The CDR3 DNA reads TGTGCCAGCAGCTTAGTAGGAAGCGGAATAACCGGGGAGCTGTTTTTT. Amino acid sequence: CASSLVGSGITGELFF.